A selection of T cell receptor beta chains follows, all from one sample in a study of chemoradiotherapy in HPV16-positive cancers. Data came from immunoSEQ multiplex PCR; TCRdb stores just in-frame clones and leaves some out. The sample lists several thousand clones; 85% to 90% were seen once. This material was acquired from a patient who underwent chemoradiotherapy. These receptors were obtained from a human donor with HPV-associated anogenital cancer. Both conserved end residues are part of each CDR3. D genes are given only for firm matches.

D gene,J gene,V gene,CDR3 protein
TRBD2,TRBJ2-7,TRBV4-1,CASSQESGRNYEQYF
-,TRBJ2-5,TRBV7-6,CASSLDYGLETQYF
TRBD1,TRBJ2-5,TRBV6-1,CASSERGQGETQYF
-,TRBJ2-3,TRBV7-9,CASSPRVDTQYF
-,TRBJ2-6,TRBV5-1,CASSLEGIGANVLTF
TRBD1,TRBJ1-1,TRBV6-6,CASSAPGQGDIAFF
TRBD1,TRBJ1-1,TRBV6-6,CASSPGTGDAFF
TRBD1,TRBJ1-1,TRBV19,CASSMFVGTELMNTEAFF
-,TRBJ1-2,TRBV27,CASSSAVGGYTF
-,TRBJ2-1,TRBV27,CASRDGYNEQFF
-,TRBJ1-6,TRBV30,CAWIGQSNNSPLHF
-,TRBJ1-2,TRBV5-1,CASRPSRTRDYGYTF